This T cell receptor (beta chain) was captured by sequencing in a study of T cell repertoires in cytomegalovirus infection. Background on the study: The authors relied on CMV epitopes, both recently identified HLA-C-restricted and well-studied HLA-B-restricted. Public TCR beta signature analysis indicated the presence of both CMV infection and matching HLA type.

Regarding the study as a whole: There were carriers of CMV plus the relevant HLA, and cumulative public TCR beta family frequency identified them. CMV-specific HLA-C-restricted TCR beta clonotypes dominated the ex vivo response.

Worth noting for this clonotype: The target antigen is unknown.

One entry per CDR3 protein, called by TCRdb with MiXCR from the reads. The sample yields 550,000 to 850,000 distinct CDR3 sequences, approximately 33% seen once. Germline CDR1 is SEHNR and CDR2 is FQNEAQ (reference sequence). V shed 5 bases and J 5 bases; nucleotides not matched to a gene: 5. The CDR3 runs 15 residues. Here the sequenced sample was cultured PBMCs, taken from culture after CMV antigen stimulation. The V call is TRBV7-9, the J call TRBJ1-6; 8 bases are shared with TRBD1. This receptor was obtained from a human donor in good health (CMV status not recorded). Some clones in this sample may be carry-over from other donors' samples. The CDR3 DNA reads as TGTGCCAGCAGCCTAAGGACAGGGAATAATTCACCCCTCCACTTT. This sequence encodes CASSLRTGNNSPLHF.